This TCR beta chain was captured in a study of blood T cell repertoires in COVID-19. Overall study context: The analysed material was cDNA or gDNA that came from T cells, B-cell-depleted T cells, or PBMCs.

J lost 4 bases, V lost 1 base, and 1 base had no gene match. CDR1 is SGHRS, CDR2 YFSETQ, per germline. The CDR3 runs 14 residues. The repertoire was sequenced with immunoSEQ multiplex PCR; TCRdb's copy has only in-frame clones and lacks some. The sample includes about 190,000 clones, more than 75% of them seen just once. The specimen sequenced was PBMCs or T cells enriched from blood (not recorded which). The gene calls are TRBV5-1 and TRBJ2-4, with TRBD2 matching 8 bases. The receptor was isolated from a woman between 45 and 60 years old who had recovered from COVID-19. The CDR3 sequence: CASSLTSGKNIQYF. The DNA of the CDR3 is TGCGCCAGCAGCTTGACTAGCGGTAAAAACATTCAGTACTTC.